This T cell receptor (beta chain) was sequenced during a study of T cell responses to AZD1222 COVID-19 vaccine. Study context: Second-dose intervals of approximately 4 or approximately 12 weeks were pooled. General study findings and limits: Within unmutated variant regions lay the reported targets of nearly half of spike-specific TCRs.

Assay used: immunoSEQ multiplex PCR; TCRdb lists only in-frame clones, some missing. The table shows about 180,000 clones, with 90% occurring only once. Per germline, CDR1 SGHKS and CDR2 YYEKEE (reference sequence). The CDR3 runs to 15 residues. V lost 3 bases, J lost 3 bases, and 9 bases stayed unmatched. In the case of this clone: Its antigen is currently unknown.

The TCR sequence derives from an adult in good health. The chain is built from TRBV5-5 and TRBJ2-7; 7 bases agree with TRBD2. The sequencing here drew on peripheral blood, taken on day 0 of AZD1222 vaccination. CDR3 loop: CASSWGGGIFYEQYF. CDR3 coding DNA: TGTGCCAGCAGCTGGGGCGGGGGAATTTTCTACGAGCAGTACTTC.